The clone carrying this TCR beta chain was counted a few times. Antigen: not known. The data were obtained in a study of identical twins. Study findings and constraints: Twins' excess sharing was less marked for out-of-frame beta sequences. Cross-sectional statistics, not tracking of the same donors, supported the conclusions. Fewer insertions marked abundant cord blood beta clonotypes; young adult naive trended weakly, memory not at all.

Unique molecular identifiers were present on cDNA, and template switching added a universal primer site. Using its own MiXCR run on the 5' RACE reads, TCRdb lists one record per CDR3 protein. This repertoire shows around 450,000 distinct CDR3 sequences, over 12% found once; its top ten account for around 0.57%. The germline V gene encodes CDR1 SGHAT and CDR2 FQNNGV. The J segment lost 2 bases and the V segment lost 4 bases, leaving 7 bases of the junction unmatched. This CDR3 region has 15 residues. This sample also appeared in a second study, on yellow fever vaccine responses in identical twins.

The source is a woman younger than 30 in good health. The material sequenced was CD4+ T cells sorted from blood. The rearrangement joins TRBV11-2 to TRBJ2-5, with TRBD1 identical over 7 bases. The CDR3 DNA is TGTGCCAGCAGCTCCCAAGGGACAGAACAAGAGACCCAGTACTTC. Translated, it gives CASSSQGTEQETQYF.